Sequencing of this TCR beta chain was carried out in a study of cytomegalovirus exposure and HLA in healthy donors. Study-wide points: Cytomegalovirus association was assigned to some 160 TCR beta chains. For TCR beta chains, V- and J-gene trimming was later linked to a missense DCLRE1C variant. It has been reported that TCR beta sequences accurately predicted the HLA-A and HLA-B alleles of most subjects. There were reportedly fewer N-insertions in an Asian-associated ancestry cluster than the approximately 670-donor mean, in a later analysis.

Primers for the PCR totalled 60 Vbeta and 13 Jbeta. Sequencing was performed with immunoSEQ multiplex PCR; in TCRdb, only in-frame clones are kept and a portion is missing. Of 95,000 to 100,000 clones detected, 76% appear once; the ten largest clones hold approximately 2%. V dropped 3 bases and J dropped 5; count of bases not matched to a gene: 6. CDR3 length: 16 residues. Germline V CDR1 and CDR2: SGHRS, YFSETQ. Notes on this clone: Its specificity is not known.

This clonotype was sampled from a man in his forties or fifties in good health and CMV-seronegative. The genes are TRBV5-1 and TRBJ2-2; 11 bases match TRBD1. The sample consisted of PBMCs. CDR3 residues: CASSSTGTGGTGELFF. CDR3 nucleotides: TGCGCCAGCAGCTCTACCGGGACAGGGGGTACCGGGGAGCTGTTTTTT.